This T cell receptor beta chain was profiled in a study of graft-versus-host responses after intestinal transplantation. Background on the study: Each patient got anti-thymocyte globulin induction, then tacrolimus and steroids for approximately three years.

Notes on the study in general: Ileal or blood samples showed some GvH clones first, and such clones were also found in recipient marrow. There was an association between peak levels of circulating GvH clones and early post-transplant HvG declines.

This clone appeared once. The antigen remains undetermined. CDR1 is SGHTA, CDR2 FQGNSA, per germline. The CDR3 extends over 16 amino acids. The trim removed 2 bases at V and 5 bases at J, leaving 7 bases unmatched. The protocol was immunoSEQ multiplex PCR, while the TCRdb copy is restricted to in-frame clones and leaves out a portion. The repertoire includes more than 85,000 clones, 85% to 95% of them detected once, and roughly 2% sits in the top ten. The sequences come from unstimulated CD8+ T cells sorted from spleen or lymph node cells, collected before intestinal transplant. The origin of this receptor is a human donor who received an intestinal transplant. The chain is built from TRBV7-2 and TRBJ2-7; 12 bases match TRBD2. As DNA, the CDR3 is TGTGCCAGCAGCTTATGGCTAGCGGGGGGGCGGGACGAGCAGTACTTC. Its protein product is CASSLWLAGGRDEQYF.